These 10 T cell receptor beta chains were all obtained from the same sample, sequenced in a study of beta chain features in type 1 diabetes. The investigators reverse transcribed all of the isolated RNA, so they sequenced expressed TCRB transcripts. Sequencing used immunoSEQ multiplex PCR; TCRdb keeps in-frame clones, though not all of them. The profile shows 900,000 or so clones, 17% of them singletons. The sequenced sample was naive CD4+ T cells from blood. The receptors were gathered from a woman between 18 and 29 years old in good health.

J is TRBJ2-1 and V is TRBV5-6, with 9 bases that match TRBD1. The V gene's germline CDR1 is SGHDT and CDR2 YYEEEE. Trimming took 4 bases from V and 8 from J; bases not matched to a gene: 10. This CDR3 comprises 15 residues. The CDR3 nucleotides read TGTGCCAGCAGCCATGGGACAGGGATTGGGGATGAGCAGTTCTTC. Translating gives CASSHGTGIGDEQFF.

This clone was counted a few times. The genes are TRBV19 and TRBJ2-1; possibly TRBD1 for D (6 bases). The germline V gene has CDR1 LNHDA and CDR2 SQIVND (reference sequence). This CDR3 is 13 amino acids long. V was pared by 3 bases and J by 8 bases, with 11 bases between. The CDR3 here is CASSIYRVDEQFF. CDR3 in DNA: TGTGCCAGTAGTATTTACAGGGTCGATGAGCAGTTCTTC. The full variable domain, in which reference TRBV19 and TRBJ2-1 provide the parts outside the CDR3, is DGGITQSPKYLFRKEGQNVTLSCEQNLNHDAMYWYRQDPGQGLRLIYYSQIVNDFQKGDIAEGYSVSREKKESFPLTVTSAQKNPTAFYLCASSIYRVDEQFFGPGTRLTVL.

This clone was seen a handful of times. The V and J genes are TRBV29-1 and TRBJ2-1; no definite D call. Germline lookup yields CDR1 SQVTM and CDR2 ANQGSEA. Trimming removed 4 bases from V and 7 bases from J, with 5 bases in between. The CDR3 has 10 residues. CDR3 region: CSVGPNEQFF. CDR3 nucleotide sequence: TGCAGCGTTGGCCCGAATGAGCAGTTCTTC.

A few counts support this clone. This rearrangement joins TRBV7-9 to TRBJ2-3; D is uncertain. The CDR3 is 15 amino acids. Germline CDR1 reads SEHNR; CDR2 reads FQNEAQ (reference sequence). V shed 0 bases and J shed 4 bases, with 11 bases lying between them. Written as DNA, the CDR3 is TGTGCCAGCAGCTTAGCGGGTCCTGCGGCAGATACGCAGTATTTT. Protein product: CASSLAGPAADTQYF.

The gene calls are TRBV10-3 and TRBJ1-1; maybe TRBD1 (5 bases). From germline, CDR1 is ENHRY and CDR2 SYGVKD. CDR3 length equals 13 residues. V was shortened by 6 bases and J by 1 base, with 9 bases between the two germline ends. CDR3 coding DNA: TGTGCCATCAGCAGGGAGGAGAACACTGAAGCTTTCTTT. Encoded protein: CAISREENTEAFF.

This chain links TRBV9 with TRBJ2-7, with D uncertain. V was clipped by 4 bases and J by 3 bases, with 8 bases between them. CDR3 size: 12 residues. From germline, CDR1 is SGDLS and CDR2 YYNGEE. The CDR3 loop reads CASSPSGYEQYF. The CDR3, as DNA: TGTGCCAGCAGCCCTTCGGGCTACGAGCAGTACTTC. The variable domain in full, with the rest retrieved from reference TRBV9 and TRBJ2-7, is DSGVTQTPKHLITATGQRVTLRCSPRSGDLSVYWYQQSLDQGLQFLIQYYNGEERAKGNILERFSAQQFPDLHSELNLSSLELGDSALYFCASSPSGYEQYFGPGTRLTVT.

In its sample, this clone was seen a few times. V usage is TRBV19 and J usage is TRBJ2-1; possible D gene TRBD1, 5 bases. V was trimmed by 1 base and J by 4 bases, leaving 14 bases between them. Germline lookup yields CDR1 LNHDA and CDR2 SQIVND (reference sequence). CDR3 length: 16 amino acids. CDR3 residues: CASSIVRGRDYNEQFF. CDR3 bases: TGTGCCAGTAGTATAGTAAGGGGCAGGGATTACAATGAGCAGTTCTTC.

This clone appeared once. The chain joins TRBV18 to TRBJ1-2; possible D gene TRBD1, 5 bases. V lost 0 bases, J lost 4 bases, and 12 bases lay in between. CDR1 and CDR2 from the germline V gene are KGHSH and LQKENI. CDR3 length: 15 residues. CDR3 bases: TGTGCCAGCTCACCACCGAGCTGGGGCTCCTATGGCTACACCTTC. This encodes CASSPPSWGSYGYTF.

The table lists this clone with a few counts. The rearrangement links TRBV18 to TRBJ1-1; D is ambiguous. CDR3 length equals 14 residues. Germline V lookup: CDR1 KGHSH, CDR2 LQKENI. The V and J ends lost 0 bases and 1 base respectively, with 6 bases between them. As DNA, the CDR3 is TGTGCCAGCTCACCACCGTCCAAGAACACTGAAGCTTTCTTT. Its protein is CASSPPSKNTEAFF.

The chain combines TRBV5-1 with TRBJ2-3, with 9 bases lining up with TRBD2. The CDR3 is made up of 15 amino acids. Per germline, CDR1 SGHRS and CDR2 YFSETQ. The V gene end was trimmed by 3 bases and the J gene end by 5 bases; junction bases not matched to a gene: 7. The CDR3 coding sequence is TGCGCCAGCAGCTGGGGCGGGAGGGATGGAGATACGCAGTATTTT. Protein sequence: CASSWGGRDGDTQYF.